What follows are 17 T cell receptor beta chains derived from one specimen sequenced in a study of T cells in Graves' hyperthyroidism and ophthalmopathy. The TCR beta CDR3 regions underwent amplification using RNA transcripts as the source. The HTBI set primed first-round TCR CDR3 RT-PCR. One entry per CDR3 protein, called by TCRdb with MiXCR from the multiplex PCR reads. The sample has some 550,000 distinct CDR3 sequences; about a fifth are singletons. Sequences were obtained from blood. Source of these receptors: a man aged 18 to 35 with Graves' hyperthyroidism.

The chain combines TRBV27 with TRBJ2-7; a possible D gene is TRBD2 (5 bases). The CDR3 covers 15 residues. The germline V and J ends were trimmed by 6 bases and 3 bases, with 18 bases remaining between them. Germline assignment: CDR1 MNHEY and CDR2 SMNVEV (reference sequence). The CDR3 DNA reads TGTGCCAGCAGCCCCTTGGAGGAGAGCAACTACGAGCAGTACTTC. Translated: CASSPLEESNYEQYF.

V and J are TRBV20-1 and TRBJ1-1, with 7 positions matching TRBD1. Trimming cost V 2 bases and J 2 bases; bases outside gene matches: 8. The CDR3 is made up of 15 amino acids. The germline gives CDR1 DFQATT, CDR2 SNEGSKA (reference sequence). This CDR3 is CSARKGTDVNTEAFF. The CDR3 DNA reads TGCAGTGCTAGAAAAGGGACAGACGTCAACACTGAAGCTTTCTTT.

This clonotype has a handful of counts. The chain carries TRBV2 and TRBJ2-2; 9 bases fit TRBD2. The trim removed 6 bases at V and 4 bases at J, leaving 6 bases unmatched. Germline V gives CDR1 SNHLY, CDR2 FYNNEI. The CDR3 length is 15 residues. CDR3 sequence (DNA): TGTGCCAGCAGGGTCGAGCGGGGGGCCACCGGGGAGCTGTTTTTT. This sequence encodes CASRVERGATGELFF.

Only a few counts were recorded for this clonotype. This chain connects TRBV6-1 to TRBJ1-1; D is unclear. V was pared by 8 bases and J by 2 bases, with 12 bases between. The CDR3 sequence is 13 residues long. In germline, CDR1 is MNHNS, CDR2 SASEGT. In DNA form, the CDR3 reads TGTGCCAGCTCGGTTCCGGGAAACACTGAAGCTTTCTTT. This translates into CASSVPGNTEAFF.

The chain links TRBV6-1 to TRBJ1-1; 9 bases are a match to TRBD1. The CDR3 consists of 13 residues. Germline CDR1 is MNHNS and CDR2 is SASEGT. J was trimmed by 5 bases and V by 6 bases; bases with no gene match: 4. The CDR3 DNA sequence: TGTGCCAGCAGACAGGGGGCGAGTACTGAAGCTTTCTTT. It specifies CASRQGASTEAFF.

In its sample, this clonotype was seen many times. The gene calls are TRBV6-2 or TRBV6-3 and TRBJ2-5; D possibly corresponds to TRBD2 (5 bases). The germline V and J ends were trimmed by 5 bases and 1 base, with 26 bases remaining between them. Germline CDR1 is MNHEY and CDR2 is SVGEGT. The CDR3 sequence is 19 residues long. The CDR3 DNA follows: TGTGCCAGCAGTCCCCGGGGTAGCCAAATAACTATTTCCCAAGAGACCCAGTACTTC. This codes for CASSPRGSQITISQETQYF.

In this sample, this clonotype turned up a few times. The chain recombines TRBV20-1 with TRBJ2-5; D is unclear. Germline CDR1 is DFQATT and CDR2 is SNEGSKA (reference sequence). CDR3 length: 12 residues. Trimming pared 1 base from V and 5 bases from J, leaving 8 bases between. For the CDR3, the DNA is TGCAGTGCTAGAGCCCCGGGTGAGACCCAGTACTTC. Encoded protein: CSARAPGETQYF.

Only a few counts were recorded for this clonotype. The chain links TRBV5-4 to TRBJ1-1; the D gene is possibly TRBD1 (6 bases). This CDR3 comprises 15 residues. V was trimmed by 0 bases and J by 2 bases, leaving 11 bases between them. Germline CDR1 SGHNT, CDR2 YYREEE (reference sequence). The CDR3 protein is CASSLDVRGNTEAFF. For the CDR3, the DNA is TGTGCCAGCAGCTTGGATGTCAGGGGAAACACTGAAGCTTTCTTT.

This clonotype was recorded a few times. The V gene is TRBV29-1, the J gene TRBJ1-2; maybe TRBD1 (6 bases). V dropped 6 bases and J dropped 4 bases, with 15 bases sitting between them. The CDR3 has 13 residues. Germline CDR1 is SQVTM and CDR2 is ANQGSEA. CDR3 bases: TGCAGCGTGCCGCCGACAGGAACCTATGGCTACACCTTC. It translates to CSVPPTGTYGYTF.

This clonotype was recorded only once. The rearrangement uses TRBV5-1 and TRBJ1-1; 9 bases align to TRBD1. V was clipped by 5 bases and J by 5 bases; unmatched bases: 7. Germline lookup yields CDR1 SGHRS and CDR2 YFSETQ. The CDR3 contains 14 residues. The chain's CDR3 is CASSDGTGQTEAFF. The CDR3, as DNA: TGCGCCAGCAGTGACGGGACAGGGCAGACTGAAGCTTTCTTT.

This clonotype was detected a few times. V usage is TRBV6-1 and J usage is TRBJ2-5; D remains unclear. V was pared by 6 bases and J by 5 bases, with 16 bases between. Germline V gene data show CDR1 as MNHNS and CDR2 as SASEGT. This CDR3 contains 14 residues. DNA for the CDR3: TGTGCCAGCAGACCCGCGGCCTCCGGGGAGACCCAGTACTTC. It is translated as CASRPAASGETQYF.

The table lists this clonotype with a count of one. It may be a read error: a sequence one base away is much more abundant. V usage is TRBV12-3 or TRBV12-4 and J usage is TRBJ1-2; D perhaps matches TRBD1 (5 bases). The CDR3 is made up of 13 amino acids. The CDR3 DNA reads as TGTGCCTGCAGTTTTCAGGGTACGGCTGGCTACACCTTC. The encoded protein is CACSFQGTAGYTF.

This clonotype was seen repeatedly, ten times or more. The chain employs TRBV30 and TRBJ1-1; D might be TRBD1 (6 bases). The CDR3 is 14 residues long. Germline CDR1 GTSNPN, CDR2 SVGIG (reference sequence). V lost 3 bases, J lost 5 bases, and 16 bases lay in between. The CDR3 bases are TGTGCCTGGAGAACCTGGGCAGGGGTGACTGAAGCTTTCTTT. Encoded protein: CAWRTWAGVTEAFF.

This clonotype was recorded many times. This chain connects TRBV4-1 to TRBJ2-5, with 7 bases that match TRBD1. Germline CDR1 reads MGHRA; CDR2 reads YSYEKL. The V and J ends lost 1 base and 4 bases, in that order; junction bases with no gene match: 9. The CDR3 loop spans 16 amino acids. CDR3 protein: CASSQGDSPHVETQYF. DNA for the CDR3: TGCGCCAGCAGCCAAGGGGACAGCCCACACGTAGAGACCCAGTACTTC.

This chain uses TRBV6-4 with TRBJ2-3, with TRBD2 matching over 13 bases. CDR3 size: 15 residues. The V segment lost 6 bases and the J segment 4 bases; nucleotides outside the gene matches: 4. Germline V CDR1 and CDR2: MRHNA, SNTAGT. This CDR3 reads CASSSTSGGADTQYF. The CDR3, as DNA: TGTGCCAGCAGCTCTACTAGCGGGGGGGCAGATACGCAGTATTTT.

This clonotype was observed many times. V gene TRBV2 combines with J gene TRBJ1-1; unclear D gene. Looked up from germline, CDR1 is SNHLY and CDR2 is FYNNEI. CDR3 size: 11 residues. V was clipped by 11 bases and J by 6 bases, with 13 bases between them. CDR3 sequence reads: CAARGAPEAFF. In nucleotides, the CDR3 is TGTGCCGCCCGGGGAGCGCCTGAAGCTTTCTTT.

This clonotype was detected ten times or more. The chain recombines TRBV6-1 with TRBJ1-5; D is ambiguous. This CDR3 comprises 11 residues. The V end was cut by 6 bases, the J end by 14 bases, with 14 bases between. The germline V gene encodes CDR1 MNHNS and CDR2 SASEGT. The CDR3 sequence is CASSEGPVKHF. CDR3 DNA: TGTGCCAGCAGCGAGGGCCCGGTGAAGCATTTT.